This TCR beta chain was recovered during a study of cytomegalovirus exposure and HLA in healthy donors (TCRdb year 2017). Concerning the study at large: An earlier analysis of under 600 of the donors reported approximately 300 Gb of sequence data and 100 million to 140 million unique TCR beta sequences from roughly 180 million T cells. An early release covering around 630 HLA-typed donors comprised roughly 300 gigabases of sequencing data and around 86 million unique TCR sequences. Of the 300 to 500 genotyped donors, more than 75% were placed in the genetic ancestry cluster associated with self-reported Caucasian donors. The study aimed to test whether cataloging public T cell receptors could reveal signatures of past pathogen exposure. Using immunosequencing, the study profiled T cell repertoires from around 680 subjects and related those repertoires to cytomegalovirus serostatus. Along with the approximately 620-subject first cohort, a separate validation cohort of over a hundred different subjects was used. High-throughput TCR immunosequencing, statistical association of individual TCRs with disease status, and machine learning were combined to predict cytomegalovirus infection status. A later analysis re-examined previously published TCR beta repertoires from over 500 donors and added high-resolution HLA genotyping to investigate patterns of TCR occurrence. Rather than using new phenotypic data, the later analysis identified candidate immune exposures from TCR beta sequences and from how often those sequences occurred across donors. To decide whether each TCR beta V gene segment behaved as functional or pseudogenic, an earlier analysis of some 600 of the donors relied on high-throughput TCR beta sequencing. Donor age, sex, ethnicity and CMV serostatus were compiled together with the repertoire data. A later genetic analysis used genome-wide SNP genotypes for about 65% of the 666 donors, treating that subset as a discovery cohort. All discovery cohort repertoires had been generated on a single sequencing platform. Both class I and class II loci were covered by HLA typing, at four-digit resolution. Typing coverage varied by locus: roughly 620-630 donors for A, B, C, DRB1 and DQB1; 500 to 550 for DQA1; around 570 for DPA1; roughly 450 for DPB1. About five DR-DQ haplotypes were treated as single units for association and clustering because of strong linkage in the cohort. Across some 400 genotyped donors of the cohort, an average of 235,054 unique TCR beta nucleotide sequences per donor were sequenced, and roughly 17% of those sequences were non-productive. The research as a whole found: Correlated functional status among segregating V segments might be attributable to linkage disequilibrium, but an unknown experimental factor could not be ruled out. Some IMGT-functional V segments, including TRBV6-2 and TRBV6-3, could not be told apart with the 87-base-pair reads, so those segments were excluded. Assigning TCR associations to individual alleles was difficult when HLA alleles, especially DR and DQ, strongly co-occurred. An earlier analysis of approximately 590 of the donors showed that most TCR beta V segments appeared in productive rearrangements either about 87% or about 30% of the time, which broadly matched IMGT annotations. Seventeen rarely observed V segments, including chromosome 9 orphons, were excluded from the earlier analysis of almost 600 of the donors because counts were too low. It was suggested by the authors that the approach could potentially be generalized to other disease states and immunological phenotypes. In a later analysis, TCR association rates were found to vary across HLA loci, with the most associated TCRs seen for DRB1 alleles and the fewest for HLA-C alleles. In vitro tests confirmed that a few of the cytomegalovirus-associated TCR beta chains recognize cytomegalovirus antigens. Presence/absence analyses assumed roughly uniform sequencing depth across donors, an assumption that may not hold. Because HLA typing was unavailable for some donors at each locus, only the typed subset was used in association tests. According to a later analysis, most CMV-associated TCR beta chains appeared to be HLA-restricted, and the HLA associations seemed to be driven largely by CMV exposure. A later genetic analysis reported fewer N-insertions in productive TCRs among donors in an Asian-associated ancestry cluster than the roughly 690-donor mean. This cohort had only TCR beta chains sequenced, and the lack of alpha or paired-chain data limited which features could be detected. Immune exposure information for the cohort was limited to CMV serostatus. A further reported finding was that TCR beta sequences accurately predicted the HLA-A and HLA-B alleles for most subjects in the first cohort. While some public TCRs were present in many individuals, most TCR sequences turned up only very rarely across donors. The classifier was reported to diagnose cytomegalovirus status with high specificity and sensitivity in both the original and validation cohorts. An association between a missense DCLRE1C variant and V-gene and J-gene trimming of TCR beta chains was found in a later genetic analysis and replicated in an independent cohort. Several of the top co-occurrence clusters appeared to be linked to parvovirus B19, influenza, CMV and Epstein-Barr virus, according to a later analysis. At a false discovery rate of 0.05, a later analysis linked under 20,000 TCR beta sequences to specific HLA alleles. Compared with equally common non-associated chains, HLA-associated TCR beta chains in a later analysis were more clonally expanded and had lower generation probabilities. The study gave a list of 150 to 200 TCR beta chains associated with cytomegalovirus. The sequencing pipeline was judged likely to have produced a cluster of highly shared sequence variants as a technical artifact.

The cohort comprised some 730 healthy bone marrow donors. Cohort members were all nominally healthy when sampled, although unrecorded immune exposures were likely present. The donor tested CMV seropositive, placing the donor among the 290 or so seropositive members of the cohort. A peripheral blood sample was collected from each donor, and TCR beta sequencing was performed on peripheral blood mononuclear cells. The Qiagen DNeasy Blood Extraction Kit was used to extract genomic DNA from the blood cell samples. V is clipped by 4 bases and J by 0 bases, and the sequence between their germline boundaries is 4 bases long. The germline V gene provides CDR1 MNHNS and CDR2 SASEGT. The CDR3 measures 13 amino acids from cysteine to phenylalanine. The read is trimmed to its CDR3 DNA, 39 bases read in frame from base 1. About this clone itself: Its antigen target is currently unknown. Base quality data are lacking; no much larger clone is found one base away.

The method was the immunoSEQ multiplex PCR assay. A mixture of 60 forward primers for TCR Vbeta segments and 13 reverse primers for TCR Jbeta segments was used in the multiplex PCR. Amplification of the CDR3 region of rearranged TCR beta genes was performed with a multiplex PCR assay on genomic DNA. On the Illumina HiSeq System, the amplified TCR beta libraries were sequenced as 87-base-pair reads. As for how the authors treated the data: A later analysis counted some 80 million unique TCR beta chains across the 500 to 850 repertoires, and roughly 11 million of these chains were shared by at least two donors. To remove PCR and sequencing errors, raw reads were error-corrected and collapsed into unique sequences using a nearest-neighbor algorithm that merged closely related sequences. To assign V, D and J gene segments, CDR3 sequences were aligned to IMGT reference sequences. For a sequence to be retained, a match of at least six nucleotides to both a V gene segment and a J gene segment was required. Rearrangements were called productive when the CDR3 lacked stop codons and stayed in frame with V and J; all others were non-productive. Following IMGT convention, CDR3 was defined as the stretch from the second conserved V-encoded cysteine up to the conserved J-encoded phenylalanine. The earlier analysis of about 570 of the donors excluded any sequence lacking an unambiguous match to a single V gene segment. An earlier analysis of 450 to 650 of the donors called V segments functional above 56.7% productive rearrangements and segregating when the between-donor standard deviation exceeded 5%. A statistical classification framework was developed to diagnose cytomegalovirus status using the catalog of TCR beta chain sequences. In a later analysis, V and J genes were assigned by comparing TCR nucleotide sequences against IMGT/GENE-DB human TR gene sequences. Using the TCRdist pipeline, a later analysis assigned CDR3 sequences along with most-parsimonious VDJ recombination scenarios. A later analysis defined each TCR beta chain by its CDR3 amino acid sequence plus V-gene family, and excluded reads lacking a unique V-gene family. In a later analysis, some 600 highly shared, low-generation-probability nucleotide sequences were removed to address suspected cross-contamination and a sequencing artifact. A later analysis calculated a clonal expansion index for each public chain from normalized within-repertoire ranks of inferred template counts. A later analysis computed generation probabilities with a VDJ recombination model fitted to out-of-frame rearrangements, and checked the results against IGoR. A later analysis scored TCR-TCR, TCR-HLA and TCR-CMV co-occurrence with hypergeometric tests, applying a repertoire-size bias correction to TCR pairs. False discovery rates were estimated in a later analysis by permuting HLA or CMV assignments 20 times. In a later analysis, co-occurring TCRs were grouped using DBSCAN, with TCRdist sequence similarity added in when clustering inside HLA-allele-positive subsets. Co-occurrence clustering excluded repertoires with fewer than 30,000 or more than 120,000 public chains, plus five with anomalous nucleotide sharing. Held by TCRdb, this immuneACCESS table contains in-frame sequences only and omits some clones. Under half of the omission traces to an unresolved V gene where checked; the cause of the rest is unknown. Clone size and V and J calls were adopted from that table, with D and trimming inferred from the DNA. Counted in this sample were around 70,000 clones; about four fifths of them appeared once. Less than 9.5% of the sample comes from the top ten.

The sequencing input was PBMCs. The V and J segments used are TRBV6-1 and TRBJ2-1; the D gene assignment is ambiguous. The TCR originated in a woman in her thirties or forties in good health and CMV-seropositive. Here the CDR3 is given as CASSASSYNEQFF. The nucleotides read TGTGCCAGCAGTGCCAGCTCCTACAATGAGCAGTTCTTC.